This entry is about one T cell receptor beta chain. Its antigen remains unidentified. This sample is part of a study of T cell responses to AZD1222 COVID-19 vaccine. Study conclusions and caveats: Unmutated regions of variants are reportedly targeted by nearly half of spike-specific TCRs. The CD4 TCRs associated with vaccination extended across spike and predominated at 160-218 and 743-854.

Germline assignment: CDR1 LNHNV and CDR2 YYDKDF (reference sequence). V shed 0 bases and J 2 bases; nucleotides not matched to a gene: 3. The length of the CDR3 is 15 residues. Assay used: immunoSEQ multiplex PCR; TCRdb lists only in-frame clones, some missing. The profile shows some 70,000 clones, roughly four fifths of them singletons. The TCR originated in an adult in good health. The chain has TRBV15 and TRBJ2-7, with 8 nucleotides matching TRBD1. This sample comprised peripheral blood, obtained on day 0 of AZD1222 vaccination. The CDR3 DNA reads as TGTGCCACCAGCAGAGATCGGGACAGGACCTACGAGCAGTACTTC. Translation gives CATSRDRDRTYEQYF.